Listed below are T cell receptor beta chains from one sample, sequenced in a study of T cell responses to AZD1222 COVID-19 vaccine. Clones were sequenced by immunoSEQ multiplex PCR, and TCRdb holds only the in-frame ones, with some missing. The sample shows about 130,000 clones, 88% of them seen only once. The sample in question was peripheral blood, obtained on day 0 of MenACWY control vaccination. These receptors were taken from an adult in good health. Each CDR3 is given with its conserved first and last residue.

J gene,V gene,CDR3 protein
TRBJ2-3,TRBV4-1,CASSPHRTSESSTDTQYF
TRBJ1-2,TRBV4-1,CASSQIVGQVEGYTF
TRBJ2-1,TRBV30,CAWALAGTTYNEQFF
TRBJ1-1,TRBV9,CASSVVGGALNTEAFF
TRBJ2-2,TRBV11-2,CASSPLGYKLFF
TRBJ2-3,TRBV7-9,CASSLPLRLAGRTDTQYF
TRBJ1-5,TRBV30,CAWQQDSTDQPQHF
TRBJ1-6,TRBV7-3,CASSVGLRGATLHF
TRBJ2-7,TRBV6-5,CASSHGGTGGYEQYF
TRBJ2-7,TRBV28,CASSRDRGFYEQYF
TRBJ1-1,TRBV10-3,CAISESSFRGGPDEAFF
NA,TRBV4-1,CASSQDLRGSYNEQFF
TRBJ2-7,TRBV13,CASSPAALGSRSYEQYF
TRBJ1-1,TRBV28,CATHMNTEAFF
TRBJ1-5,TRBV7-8,CASSLAGTGGVQPQHF
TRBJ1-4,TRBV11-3,CASRQGIREKLFF
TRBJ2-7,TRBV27,CASSPYRGLGEQYF
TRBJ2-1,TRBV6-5,CASGRTLSSYNEQFF
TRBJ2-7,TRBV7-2,CASSYRGGLGTGIHEQYF
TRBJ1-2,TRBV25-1,CASAPTGVGGYTF
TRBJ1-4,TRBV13,CASSDGGQGARNEKLFF
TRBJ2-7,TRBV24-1,CATSQGGFDEQYF
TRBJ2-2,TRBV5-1,CASSSRGRVTGELFF
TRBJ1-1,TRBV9,CASSAGTLSTEAFF
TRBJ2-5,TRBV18,CASSRDRGGETQYF
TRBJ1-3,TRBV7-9,CASSLRVPGNTIYF
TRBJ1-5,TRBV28,CASSSAGQVHQPQHF
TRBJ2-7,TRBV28,CASSRTEKYF
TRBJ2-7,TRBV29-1,CSTEGTEIGGLQYF
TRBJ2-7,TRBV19,CASSIKDGYEQYF
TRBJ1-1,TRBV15,CATRTGVNAEAFF
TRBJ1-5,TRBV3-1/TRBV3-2,CASSQDDVEGNQPQHF
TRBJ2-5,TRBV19,CASTNTPLSQETQYF
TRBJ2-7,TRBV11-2,CASSAGLAGGDEQYF
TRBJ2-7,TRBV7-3,CASSPLAGTYEQYF
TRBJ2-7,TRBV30,CAWSVLGPSTYEQYF